The count of the clone carrying this T cell receptor beta chain is one. This record belongs to a study of blood T cell repertoires in COVID-19. On the study more broadly: Italy, Spain and the United States were the sources of the convalescent and acute COVID-19 samples. In each case, the material was cDNA or gDNA derived from T cells, B-cell-depleted T cells, or PBMCs.

V was pared by 4 bases and J by 5 bases, with 5 bases of the junction left unmatched. Germline-derived CDR1 and CDR2 are SQVTM and ANQGSEA. The CDR3 extends over 15 amino acids. Authors' data handling: Reference gene primer amplification in the assay estimated nucleated cell counts. Using immunoSEQ multiplex PCR, the repertoire was profiled, and TCRdb retains in-frame clones only, with some absent. The V and J calls and the clone size are those of that table, but D and trimming were determined from the DNA. The sample lists about 250,000 clones; around 90% were seen once. This receptor was taken from a woman in her twenties or thirties with acute or convalescent COVID-19. The chain carries TRBV29-1 and TRBJ2-5; TRBD2 matches at 15 bases. The source material was peripheral blood. The chain's CDR3 is CSVGTSGRARETQYF. The CDR3 DNA reads TGCAGCGTTGGGACTAGCGGGAGGGCCCGCGAGACCCAGTACTTC.